A selection of T cell receptor beta chains follows, all from one sample in a study of blood T cell repertoires in COVID-19. Produced via immunoSEQ multiplex PCR; TCRdb's table is partial and in-frame only. The sample has 220,000 or so clones; around 89% are singletons. The sequenced material came from PBMCs or T cells enriched from blood (not recorded which). The source is a young woman in a cohort exposed to, infected with or recovered from COVID-19 (not recorded which). The CDR3 runs from the conserved cysteine through the conserved F or W. A D gene is named only where the DNA matches it firmly.

d_call	v_call	j_call	cdr3_aa
NA	TRBV13	TRBJ1-1	CASSLGQSNTEAFF
TRBD1	TRBV5-4	TRBJ1-6	CASSSWTGPNSPLHF
NA	TRBV12-3/TRBV12-4	TRBJ1-6	CASSFPGTSPLHF
NA	TRBV6-5	TRBJ2-7	CASSPPGSYEQYF
NA	TRBV6-5	TRBJ1-5	CASSGAGRDDQPQHF
TRBD1	TRBV3-1/TRBV3-2	TRBJ1-1	CASSPRQGRNTEAFF
NA	TRBV9	TRBJ1-2	CASGKTPGYGYTF
NA	TRBV10-3	TRBJ1-2	CAIRRTPGVDRNYGYTF
NA	TRBV27	TRBJ1-1	CASSSTPDTEAFF
NA	TRBV5-1	TRBJ2-1	CASSMADPSYNEQFF
NA	TRBV10-3	TRBJ1-2	CAISEGLRSNYGYTF
NA	TRBV15	TRBJ1-5	CATSRARGSSNQPQHF
TRBD1	TRBV15	TRBJ1-4	CATSGGVTGVEKLFF
TRBD1	TRBV19	TRBJ1-1	CASSMAGGNTEAFF
TRBD2	TRBV11-3	TRBJ2-1	CASSLITSGISYNEQFF
NA	TRBV19	TRBJ1-6	CASSSQTGLYNSPLHF
TRBD2	TRBV11-2	TRBJ2-1	CASSPGLAIYNEQFF
TRBD2	TRBV3-1/TRBV3-2	TRBJ2-5	CASSLRLAGGTVRETQYF
TRBD2	TRBV10-1	TRBJ2-7	CASSRTSGRPWGYEQYF
NA	TRBV6-5	TRBJ2-3	CASRQGGGDTQYF
NA	TRBV7-8	TRBJ2-5	CASSPRQYQETQYF
NA	TRBV5-1	TRBJ2-7	CASSLGQDEQYF
NA	TRBV7-9	TRBJ1-2	CASSRGTDIGYGYTF
NA	TRBV5-1	TRBJ1-1	CASSLRGLGDSEAFF
NA	TRBV29-1	TRBJ2-6	CSVGGGGSSGANVLTF
TRBD1	TRBV27	TRBJ1-1	CASSTTGGIAEAFF
NA	TRBV21-1	TRBJ2-1	CASSKFPGWYEQFF
TRBD2	TRBV29-1	TRBJ2-1	CSANSGRRYNEQFF
TRBD1	TRBV19	TRBJ1-3	CASRARGTAGNTIYF
NA	TRBV7-6	TRBJ2-1	CASSLVGLRPGEEQFF
TRBD1	TRBV3-1/TRBV3-2	TRBJ2-5	CASSQRTGGETQYF
NA	TRBV6-5	TRBJ1-2	CASSYTTEVSNYGYTF
NA	TRBV9	TRBJ1-4	CASSAREDEKLFF
TRBD1	TRBV27	TRBJ1-2	CANTEKTGNYGYTF
NA	TRBV7-9	TRBJ2-7	CASSSNLRDTSYEQYF